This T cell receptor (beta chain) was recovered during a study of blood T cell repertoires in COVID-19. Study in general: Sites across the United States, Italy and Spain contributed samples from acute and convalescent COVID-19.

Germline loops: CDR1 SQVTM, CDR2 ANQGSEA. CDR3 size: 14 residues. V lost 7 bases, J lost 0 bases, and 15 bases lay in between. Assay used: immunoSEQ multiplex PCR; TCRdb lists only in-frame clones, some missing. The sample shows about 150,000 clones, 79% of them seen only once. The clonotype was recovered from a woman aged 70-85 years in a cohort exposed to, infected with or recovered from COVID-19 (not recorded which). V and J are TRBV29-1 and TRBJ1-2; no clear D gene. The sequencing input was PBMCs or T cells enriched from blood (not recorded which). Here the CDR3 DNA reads TGCAGCGGTGCCCCAGGATTCTCTAACTATGGCTACACCTTC. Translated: CSGAPGFSNYGYTF.